The 30 T cell receptor beta chains given below trace back to one sample, sequenced in a study of CD8 T cells in ankylosing spondylitis. TCRdb independently ran MiXCR on the 5' RACE reads; one entry per CDR3 protein. The sample consists of some 240,000 distinct CDR3 sequences, around 7.8% of them appearing once. Sequencing used blood, either unsorted or a sorted T cell fraction (not recorded which). The receptor set was obtained from a male donor with ankylosing spondylitis or in good health (not recorded which).

In this sample, this clonotype turned up many times. The gene calls are TRBV6-5 and TRBJ2-7, with TRBD2 identical over 9 bases. Germline values: CDR1 MNHEY, CDR2 SVGAGI. This CDR3 comprises 16 residues. V lost 0 bases, J lost 0 bases, and 3 bases stayed unmatched. CDR3: CASSYSTSGISYEQYF. CDR3 nucleotide sequence: TGTGCCAGCAGTTACTCGACTAGCGGAATCTCCTACGAGCAGTACTTC.

This clonotype has ten or more counts. The chain uses TRBV7-2 and TRBJ1-2, with no clear D. CDR1 SGHTA and CDR2 FQGNSA come from the germline V gene. The CDR3 contains 15 residues. Trimming left V 1 base short and J 1 base short, with 10 bases between. The CDR3 DNA reads TGTGCCAGCAGCTTAGACGGACGTAATAACTATGGCTACACCTTC. The encoded protein is CASSLDGRNNYGYTF.

This clonotype has a count of ten or more. The CDR3: CSASSGDTGELFF. CDR3 bases: TGCAGTGCTAGTTCAGGGGACACCGGGGAGCTGTTTTTT. The rearrangement links TRBV20-1 to TRBJ2-2; perhaps TRBD1 as D (6 bases). Germline V gene sequence: CDR1 DFQATT, CDR2 SNEGSKA (reference sequence). This CDR3 region has 13 residues. V lost 3 bases to trimming and J lost 3 bases, with 8 bases between them.

About this clonotype: One end of the junction fails to match germline, which may point to a read error. This sequence joins TRBV7-2 and TRBJ2-7; no reliable D call. Germline-derived CDR1 and CDR2 are SGHTA and FQGNSA. The CDR3 consists of 12 residues. Here the CDR3 reads CASSYSSYEQNF. The DNA for the CDR3 is TGTGCCAGCAGCTACTCCTCCTACGAGCAGAACTTC.

In its sample, this clonotype was seen many times. The DNA for the CDR3 is TGTGCCAGCGATGGACGGGGCCAAGAGACCCAGTACTTC. Translated, it gives CASDGRGQETQYF. V is TRBV25-1 and J is TRBJ2-5, with D perhaps matching TRBD2 (5 bases). Per the germline V gene, CDR1 is MGHDK and CDR2 is SYGVNS. The CDR3 totals 13 residues. Trimming removed 8 bases from V and 1 base from J, with 11 bases in between.

The chain links TRBV13 to TRBJ2-2; D call uncertain. Trimming pared 2 bases from V and 0 bases from J, leaving 10 bases between. The CDR3 consists of 16 residues. Germline assignment: CDR1 PRHDT and CDR2 FYEKMQ (reference sequence). The CDR3 sequence is CASSLRATPNTGELFF. CDR3 coding DNA: TGTGCCAGCAGCTTACGAGCCACGCCGAACACCGGGGAGCTGTTTTTT.

This clonotype showed up just a few times. The genes are TRBV28 and TRBJ2-2, with 7 bases fitting TRBD2. This CDR3 region has 15 residues. Germline V gives CDR1 MDHEN, CDR2 SYDVKM. V trimming: 7 bases; J trimming: 1 base; junction bases outside the gene matches: 6. CDR3 nucleotide sequence: TGTGCCAGCACCCCGCTAGCGGAGAACACCGGGGAGCTGTTTTTT. This gives the protein CASTPLAENTGELFF. Looking up the rest from reference TRBV28 and TRBJ2-2 gives the full variable domain: DVKVTQSSRYLVKRTGEKVFLECVQDMDHENMFWYRQDPGLGLRLIYFSYDVKMKEKGDIPEGYSVSREKKERFSLILESASTNQTSMYLCASTPLAENTGELFFGEGSRLTVL.

This clonotype has only a few counts. J is TRBJ2-2 and V is TRBV5-1; TRBD2 is a possible D gene (6 bases). The CDR3 contains 15 residues. From germline, CDR1 is SGHRS and CDR2 YFSETQ. V lost 4 bases and J 4 bases, leaving 14 bases between the germline ends. The CDR3 DNA sequence: TGCGCCAGCAGCCTCGGAGGGGCACCCACCGGGGAGCTGTTTTTT. Translation gives CASSLGGAPTGELFF. Full variable domain (outside the CDR3, taken from reference TRBV5-1 and TRBJ2-2): KAGVTQTPRYLIKTRGQQVTLSCSPISGHRSVSWYQQTPGQGLQFLFEYFSETQRNKGNFPGRFSGRQFSNSRSEMNVSTLELGDSALYLCASSLGGAPTGELFFGEGSRLTVL.

The chain recombines TRBV5-5 with TRBJ1-5; D call uncertain. With 4 bases removed from V and 0 bases from J, the gap between germline ends came to 8 bases. CDR1 is SGHKS and CDR2 is YYEKEE in the germline V gene (reference sequence). There are 14 residues in the CDR3. The CDR3 DNA follows: TGTGCCAGCAGCACCCTCTATAGCAATCAGCCCCAGCATTTT. Its translation is CASSTLYSNQPQHF.

At least ten counts were recorded for this clonotype. This chain connects TRBV20-1 to TRBJ2-7; tentatively, D is TRBD2 (5 bases). The CDR3 contains 13 residues. Germline V gene data show CDR1 as DFQATT and CDR2 as SNEGSKA (reference sequence). V dropped 3 bases and J dropped 7 bases, with 16 bases sitting between them. The CDR3 DNA follows: TGCAGTGCTAGTCCTAGCTCTGGAATTGAGCAGTACTTC. Residues: CSASPSSGIEQYF.

There are a few counts of this clonotype. The chain combines TRBV5-1 with TRBJ1-1, with TRBD1 matching 9 bases. The germline gives CDR1 SGHRS, CDR2 YFSETQ. The CDR3 sequence is 16 residues long. V lost 4 bases and J lost 3; bases outside the gene matches: 10. The CDR3 nucleotides read TGCGCCAGCAGCCCTGACTACAGGGGGCGGCACACTGAAGCTTTCTTT. Encoded protein: CASSPDYRGRHTEAFF.

This clonotype was counted many times. The CDR3 coding sequence is TGTGCCAGCAGCGTGCGCCCTCAGGCCGGGCCTATTAGCAATCAGCCCCAGCATTTT. Translated: CASSVRPQAGPISNQPQHF. The chain is built from TRBV9 and TRBJ1-5; the D is unclear. V lost 2 bases, J lost 0 bases, and 21 bases lay in between. CDR3 length: 19 residues. Germline values: CDR1 SGDLS, CDR2 YYNGEE.

This clonotype was detected many times. The gene calls are TRBV10-3 and TRBJ2-7; D unresolved. With 10 bases removed from V and 0 bases from J, the gap between germline ends came to 7 bases. This CDR3 region has 11 residues. From germline, CDR1 is ENHRY and CDR2 SYGVKD. The DNA for the CDR3 is TGTGCCACCGCAACCTCCTACGAGCAGTACTTC. Translated: CATATSYEQYF.

This clonotype was seen repeatedly, ten times or more. The junction does not match germline at one end; this may be a read error. The J gene is TRBJ2-3, the V gene TRBV7-7, with 9 nucleotides matching TRBD1. Germline V gives CDR1 SSHAT, CDR2 FNYEAQ (reference sequence). There are 16 residues in the CDR3. In nucleotides, the CDR3 is TGTGCTAGCAGCTTAGCGAGGACAGGGGGCACAGATACGCAGTATTTT. Translation: CASSLARTGGTDTQYF.

There are many counts of this clonotype. CDR3 DNA: TGTGCCTGGAGTGTGCTGGACCGTGACTATGGCTACACCTTC. It translates to CAWSVLDRDYGYTF. This sequence joins TRBV30 and TRBJ1-2; D uncertain. CDR3 length: 14 residues. Per germline, CDR1 GTSNPN and CDR2 SVGIG (reference sequence). The germline V and J ends were trimmed by 0 bases and 3 bases, with 11 bases remaining between them. Based on the CDR3 plus reference TRBV30 and TRBJ1-2, the full variable domain is SQTIHQWPATLVQPVGSPLSLECTVEGTSNPNLYWYRQAAGRGLQLLFYSVGIGQISSEVPQNLSASRPQDRQFILSSKKLLLSDSGFYLCAWSVLDRDYGYTFGSGTRLTVV.

In its sample, this clonotype was seen a few times. The genes are TRBV5-1 and TRBJ2-3; 10 bases are shared with TRBD2. This CDR3 contains 19 residues. The germline V gene encodes CDR1 SGHRS and CDR2 YFSETQ. With V trimmed by 3 bases and J by 0 bases, 13 bases remained unmatched. As DNA, the CDR3 is TGCGCCAGCAGCTCTGGACTAGCGGCGTACAGTCCTAGCACAGATACGCAGTATTTT. This codes for CASSSGLAAYSPSTDTQYF. Combining the CDR3 with reference TRBV5-1 and TRBJ2-3 gives the whole variable domain KAGVTQTPRYLIKTRGQQVTLSCSPISGHRSVSWYQQTPGQGLQFLFEYFSETQRNKGNFPGRFSGRQFSNSRSEMNVSTLELGDSALYLCASSSGLAAYSPSTDTQYFGPGTRLTVL.

The CDR3: CASSSVHDSYYEQYF. The CDR3 nucleotides read TGTGCCAGCAGCTCCGTACATGACAGTTACTACGAGCAGTACTTC. The chain couples TRBV7-9 to TRBJ2-7, with a tentative D call TRBD1 (5 bases). The germline V gene encodes CDR1 SEHNR and CDR2 FQNEAQ (reference sequence). V was shortened by 4 bases and J by 3 bases, with 16 bases between the two germline ends. This CDR3 has 15 amino acids.

The table lists this clonotype with many counts. The rearrangement joins TRBV7-9 to TRBJ2-4; tentative D call: TRBD2 (6 bases). Per germline, CDR1 SEHNR and CDR2 FQNEAQ (reference sequence). Trimming shortened V by 3 bases and J by 2 bases, and 11 bases separated the two germline ends. The CDR3 has 15 amino acids. CDR3 DNA: TGTGCCAGCAGCTTCGGGAGTGCACCCAAAAACATTCAGTACTTC. Translated, it gives CASSFGSAPKNIQYF.

This clonotype appeared many times. The chain carries TRBV6-2 or TRBV6-3 and TRBJ2-1; D is ambiguous. This CDR3 has 13 amino acids. V gave up 0 bases and J gave up 6 bases, with 6 bases separating them. Per germline, CDR1 MNHEY and CDR2 SVGEGT. CDR3 sequence: CASSYSGVNEQFF. CDR3 in DNA: TGTGCCAGCAGTTACTCTGGGGTCAATGAGCAGTTCTTC.

A few counts support this clonotype. The V and J genes are TRBV7-9 and TRBJ1-2, with 8 bases fitting TRBD1. The CDR3 has 16 residues. Germline CDR1 reads SEHNR; CDR2 reads FQNEAQ (reference sequence). V trimming: 1 base; J trimming: 3 bases; junction bases outside the gene matches: 7. The CDR3 sequence is CASSLEGAGGDYGYTF. The CDR3 DNA reads TGTGCCAGCAGCTTAGAGGGTGCAGGGGGCGACTATGGCTACACCTTC.

This clonotype was detected a few times. This rearrangement joins TRBV7-2 to TRBJ2-5; 10 bases map to TRBD2. The CDR3 extends over 16 amino acids. Germline CDR1 and CDR2: SGHTA and FQGNSA. V was clipped by 1 base and J by 4 bases; unmatched bases: 6. The chain's CDR3 is CASSLVASGRVETQYF. DNA for the CDR3: TGTGCCAGCAGCTTAGTGGCTAGCGGGAGAGTAGAGACCCAGTACTTC.

This clonotype was observed at least ten times. The chain carries TRBV20-1 and TRBJ1-5; D not certain. CDR1 DFQATT and CDR2 SNEGSKA come from the germline V gene (reference sequence). Trimming stripped 0 bases from V and 5 bases from J, with 11 bases between. This CDR3 is 14 amino acids long. DNA for the CDR3: TGCAGTGCTAGAGATAGACGTGGGGATCAGCCCCAGCATTTT. This codes for CSARDRRGDQPQHF.

This sequence joins TRBV12-3 or TRBV12-4 and TRBJ1-1; no clear D gene. V dropped 6 bases and J dropped 2 bases, with 10 bases sitting between them. CDR3 length: 13 amino acids. CDR3 protein: CASSFNSNTEAFF. The DNA of the CDR3 is TGTGCCAGCAGCTTTAACAGCAACACTGAAGCTTTCTTT.

This clonotype occurred many times. The V call is TRBV7-9, the J call TRBJ2-2; no firm D call. Germline assignment: CDR1 SEHNR and CDR2 FQNEAQ (reference sequence). The V end lost 3 bases, the J end lost 4 bases, and 3 bases lay between the germline ends. The CDR3 loop spans 12 amino acids. The CDR3 region has the DNA TGTGCCAGCAGCTTTACCACCGGGGAGCTGTTTTTT. This translates into CASSFTTGELFF.

This clonotype was counted many times. The rearrangement uses TRBV5-1 and TRBJ1-6, with D tentatively TRBD1 (5 bases). The length of the CDR3 is 13 residues. Germline CDR1 SGHRS, CDR2 YFSETQ. The germline V and J ends were trimmed by 5 bases and 10 bases, with 13 bases remaining between them. The DNA for the CDR3 is TGCGCCAGCAGTCTCCAGGGCTGGTCACCCCTCCACTTT. It encodes CASSLQGWSPLHF.

This clonotype was counted at least ten times. The CDR3: CASSLAGQNYGYTF. The DNA of the CDR3 is TGCGCCAGCAGCTTGGCCGGACAAAACTATGGCTACACCTTC. The rearrangement uses TRBV5-1 and TRBJ1-2; D might be TRBD1 (5 bases). Trimming pared 0 bases from V and 2 bases from J, leaving 8 bases between. The CDR3 sequence is 14 residues long. Germline V gene sequence: CDR1 SGHRS, CDR2 YFSETQ.

This clonotype was seen at least ten times. This chain links TRBV7-9 with TRBJ2-3, with TRBD1 as a possible D gene (6 bases). The CDR3 length is 15 residues. The germline V gene has CDR1 SEHNR and CDR2 FQNEAQ (reference sequence). Trimming left V 5 bases short and J 5 bases short, with 17 bases between. CDR3 in amino acids: CASSPSGQFGDTQYF. CDR3 DNA sequence: TGTGCCAGCAGCCCATCCGGACAGTTTGGAGATACGCAGTATTTT.

Many counts were recorded for this clonotype. V gene TRBV20-1 combines with J gene TRBJ2-1; 10 nucleotides match TRBD2. Germline CDR1 and CDR2: DFQATT and SNEGSKA (reference sequence). Germline trimming cut 5 bases from V and 9 bases from J; bases unmatched to any gene: 7. CDR3 length: 13 residues. CDR3 DNA sequence: TGCAGTGCTTGGAGCGGGAGGGCTGGTGAGCAGTTCTTC. The encoded protein is CSAWSGRAGEQFF.

This clonotype was counted ten times or more. The V and J genes are TRBV7-2 and TRBJ2-7; D is ambiguous. V gave up 0 bases and J gave up 4 bases, with 10 bases separating them. The CDR3 length is 14 residues. CDR1 and CDR2 (germline): SGHTA, FQGNSA. CDR3 nucleotides: TGTGCCAGCAGCTTAGCTGGGGATTTATACGAGCAGTACTTC. It is translated as CASSLAGDLYEQYF. The entire variable domain, with the rest obtained from reference TRBV7-2 and TRBJ2-7, is as follows: GAGVSQSPSNKVTEKGKDVELRCDPISGHTALYWYRQSLGQGLEFLIYFQGNSAPDKSGLPSDRFSAERTGGSVSTLTIQRTQQEDSAVYLCASSLAGDLYEQYFGPGTRLTVT.

This clonotype was counted between two and nine times. The rearrangement uses TRBV27 and TRBJ2-3; 7 nucleotides agree with TRBD2. This CDR3 comprises 14 residues. Germline CDR1 is MNHEY and CDR2 is SMNVEV (reference sequence). The V gene end was trimmed by 4 bases and the J gene end by 8 bases; junction bases not matched to a gene: 9. CDR3 coding DNA: TGTGCCAGCAGTTCAAGCGGGGTAATAGGTACGCAGTATTTT. Protein product: CASSSSGVIGTQYF.